A selection of T cell receptor beta chains follows, all from one sample in a study of CD8+CD57+ T cells in acquired aplastic anemia. TCRdb reprocessed the reads with MiXCR, giving one entry per CDR3 protein. The sample shows 200,000 or so distinct CDR3 sequences, more than 45% of them seen only once. Material: sorted CD4+, CD8+, or CD8+CD57+ T cells (not recorded which) from PBMCs. The receptors shown here come from a human donor with aplastic anemia. CDR3s include the opening cysteine and the closing phenylalanine or tryptophan. D genes are given only for firm matches. A clone size is listed for some rows: how often the clone was seen (once, few, many), or a class if it is expanded.

many,TRBJ2-2,TRBD2,TRBV5-4,TGTGCCAGCAGTATAGCGGGAGATGGCGGGGAGCTGTTTTTT,CASSIAGDGGELFF
many,TRBJ1-2,TRBD1,TRBV7-9,TGTGCCAGCAGCCAGGGACAGGAAGGGGGCTACACCTTC,CASSQGQEGGYTF
.,TRBJ2-2,TRBD2,TRBV6-1,TGTGCCAGCAGTGCAGCGGGAGGGTGGGTCCTCGGGGAGCTGTTTTTT,CASSAAGGWVLGELFF
.,TRBJ1-2,.,TRBV7-3,TGTGCCAGCAGCTTAAAGGAGGGCCCTAACTATGGCTACACCTTC,CASSLKEGPNYGYTF
few,TRBJ2-1,.,TRBV7-2,TGTGCCAGCAGCTTAGGCGGCGGGTATGAGCAGTTCTTC,CASSLGGGYEQFF
.,TRBJ2-1,TRBD2,TRBV29-1,TGCAGTGCCAGCAGTTCGACTAGCGGGAGCCATGAGCAGTTCTTC,CSASSSTSGSHEQFF
.,TRBJ1-2,.,TRBV18,TGTGCCAGCTCACCCTCACAGGGAAACTATGGCTACACATTC,CASSPSQGNYGYTF
.,TRBJ1-1,.,TRBV2,TGTGCCAGCAGTGAATTGGTAGGCGGCTCCAAACCGGTCGTAGCTTTCTTT,CASSELVGGSKPVVAFF
.,TRBJ2-5,TRBD2,TRBV11-1,TGTGCCAGCAGCTATCGACTAGCGGGAGTCGAGACCCAGTACTTC,CASSYRLAGVETQYF
many,TRBJ2-5,.,TRBV5-6,TGTGCCAGCAGCTTACAGGGCCTCCTGTCGGAGACCCAGTACTTC,CASSLQGLLSETQYF
.,TRBJ2-7,TRBD2,TRBV12-3/TRBV12-4,TGTGCCAGCAGAGAAGGACTAGCCCGCTCCTACGAGCAGTACTTC,CASREGLARSYEQYF
many,TRBJ1-1,.,TRBV2,TGTGCCAGCAGTGAATTGTTGTTCGCTGAAGCTTTCTTT,CASSELLFAEAFF
.,TRBJ1-1,TRBD1,TRBV20-1,TGCAGTGCTAGGGATCCCGGGACAGGGATATGGACTGAAGCTTTCTTT,CSARDPGTGIWTEAFF
.,TRBJ1-3,.,TRBV5-3,TGTGCCAGCAGCTTTGCGGATGTGAACACCATATATTTT,CASSFADVNTIYF
.,TRBJ2-1,.,TRBV7-2,TGCGCCAGCAGCCTTGCTCGCGGTACAAACAATGAGCAGTTCTTC,CASSLARGTNNEQFF
.,TRBJ1-1,.,TRBV10-3,TGTGCCATCAGACCTACGTCGAACGAGGCTTTCTTT,CAIRPTSNEAFF
.,TRBJ1-3,.,TRBV5-4,TGTGCCAGCAGCTTGAACGGGCCCTCTGGAAACACCATATATTTT,CASSLNGPSGNTIYF
.,TRBJ1-1,TRBD1,TRBV29-1,TGCACAGATACGACAGGGGAGAACACTGAAGCTTTCTTT,CTDTTGENTEAFF
many,TRBJ2-3,.,TRBV29-1,TGCAGCGTTTGGTCAGCCCTTCTCACAGATACGCAGTATTTT,CSVWSALLTDTQYF
.,TRBJ2-7,.,TRBV19,TGTGCCAGTAGTATTCGTCAGGGCTACGAGCAGTACTTC,CASSIRQGYEQYF
.,TRBJ1-1,.,TRBV12-3/TRBV12-4,TGTGCCAGCAGTTTATTTGGGGGAGGCTTTCGGGAGGCTTTCTTT,CASSLFGGGFREAFF
few,TRBJ2-2,.,TRBV7-2,TGTGCCAGCAGCTTAGGGCTGGGGGAGCTGTTTTTT,CASSLGLGELFF
.,TRBJ2-1,TRBD2,TRBV9,TGTGCCAGCACTAAACTAGCGGACCCCTTCAATAGTGAGCAGTTCTTC,CASTKLADPFNSEQFF
.,TRBJ1-5,.,TRBV20-1,TGCAGTGCCAAGAACGGGAATCAGCCCCAGCATTTT,CSAKNGNQPQHF
once,TRBJ2-1,.,TRBV29-1,TGCAGCGCCCGGACGCTTTACAGCTCCTACAATGAGCAGTTCTTC,CSARTLYSSYNEQFF
many,TRBJ2-1,TRBD2,TRBV7-2,TGTGCCAGCAGCTCGGCGGGAGTACGCGAGCAGTTCTTC,CASSSAGVREQFF
many,TRBJ1-4,.,TRBV2,TGTGCCAGCAGTTTACAGGGATCGGGTGAAAAACTGTTTTTT,CASSLQGSGEKLFF
many,TRBJ1-2,.,TRBV20-1,TGCAGTCCCGAGAGGGTGGAGAGATATGGCTACACCTTC,CSPERVERYGYTF
.,TRBJ2-7,TRBD1,TRBV7-8,TGTGCCAGCAGCTTACAATGGGGACAGGTCAGCTCCTACGAGCAGTACTTC,CASSLQWGQVSSYEQYF
few,TRBJ1-5,.,TRBV5-1,TGCGCCAGCAGCTTCTCCGGGGGTGGCAATCAGCCCCAGCATTTT,CASSFSGGGNQPQHF
.,TRBJ1-4,.,TRBV2,TGTGCCAGCCGCCCCGAGGGGTTCGGGGAAAAACTGTTTTTT,CASRPEGFGEKLFF
.,TRBJ2-1,.,TRBV29-1,TGCAGCGCCACGACTAGCAATGAGCAGTTCTTC,CSATTSNEQFF
few,TRBJ1-5,.,TRBV6-2/TRBV6-3,TGTGCCAGCAGTTACATCGGGGGCTCCAAGCCCCAGCATTTT,CASSYIGGSKPQHF
.,TRBJ2-3,TRBD2,TRBV24-1,TGTGCCACCAGTGATCAAGGGACTAGCGGGATGGGCACAGATACGCAGTATTTT,CATSDQGTSGMGTDTQYF
.,TRBJ2-7,.,TRBV24-1,TGTGCCACCAGTCAGGACGCTAAGTCGGAGCAGTACTTC,CATSQDAKSEQYF
.,TRBJ2-7,TRBD2,TRBV28,TGTGCCAGCAGCCAACTCGGGACTAGCGGATCCTACGAGCAGTACTTC,CASSQLGTSGSYEQYF
.,TRBJ2-7,.,TRBV15,TGTGCCACCCGCGGGACAGTCTCCTACGAGCAGTACTTC,CATRGTVSYEQYF
many,TRBJ1-5,TRBD1,TRBV6-1,TGTGCCAGCAAGCTGGGACAGGGGAATCAGCCCCAGCATTTT,CASKLGQGNQPQHF
few,TRBJ2-3,.,TRBV24-1,TGTGCCACCAGTGGGATCGCGGGCACAGATACGCAGTATTTT,CATSGIAGTDTQYF
.,TRBJ2-7,.,TRBV10-3,TGTGCCATCAGTGAGGTCGGACTTAGCTACGAGCAGTACTTC,CAISEVGLSYEQYF
few,TRBJ2-2,.,TRBV4-1,TGCGCCAGCAGCCCCTTGACAGGAGGCAAACGCACCGGGGAGCTGTTTTTT,CASSPLTGGKRTGELFF
once,TRBJ1-2,TRBD1,TRBV10-2,TGCGCCAGCACCCCGGACAGGGGAGGCTATGGCTACACCTTC,CASTPDRGGYGYTF
.,TRBJ2-5,.,TRBV10-1,TGCGCCAGCACTTGGGGGGTATCGGAGACCCAGTACTTC,CASTWGVSETQYF
.,TRBJ1-5,TRBD1,TRBV19,TGTGCCAGTAGTATACAGGGGGCAAACCAGCCCCAGCATTTT,CASSIQGANQPQHF
once,TRBJ2-3,.,TRBV11-1,TGTGCCAGCAGAAAGGTCGGGGATCGGTCAGATACGCAGTATTTT,CASRKVGDRSDTQYF
few,TRBJ1-2,TRBD1,TRBV20-1,TGCAGCGCAAGACCGGGACAGGGGATGAGCTATGGCTACACCTTC,CSARPGQGMSYGYTF